This TCR beta chain was sequenced in a study of T cell repertoires in cytomegalovirus infection. For the study at large: Evidence of both CMV infection and a matching HLA type came from public TCR beta signatures. Study-wide points: The response measured ex vivo was dominated by TCR beta clonotypes (HLA-C-restricted and CMV-specific).

TCRdb re-called the reads with MiXCR, one entry per CDR3 protein. The sample lists under 150,000 distinct CDR3 sequences; 20% to 30% were seen once. Germline V lookup: CDR1 LNHDA, CDR2 SQIVND (reference sequence). CDR3 size: 14 residues. The V end lost 6 bases, the J end lost 4 bases, and 15 bases lay between the germline ends. On this clonotype: Its antigen is unknown. This may come from a read error, since a much larger clone is one base off.

The TCR sequence derives from a human donor in good health (CMV status not recorded). Some clones in this sample may be carry-over from other donors' samples. The rearrangement joins TRBV19 to TRBJ1-2, with D unclear. The sample was PBMCs, sequenced either directly or after in vitro stimulation (not recorded which). CDR3 DNA: TGTGCCAGTAGGAGAACCGGAGGTAGCTATGGCTACACCTTC. This codes for CASRRTGGSYGYTF.